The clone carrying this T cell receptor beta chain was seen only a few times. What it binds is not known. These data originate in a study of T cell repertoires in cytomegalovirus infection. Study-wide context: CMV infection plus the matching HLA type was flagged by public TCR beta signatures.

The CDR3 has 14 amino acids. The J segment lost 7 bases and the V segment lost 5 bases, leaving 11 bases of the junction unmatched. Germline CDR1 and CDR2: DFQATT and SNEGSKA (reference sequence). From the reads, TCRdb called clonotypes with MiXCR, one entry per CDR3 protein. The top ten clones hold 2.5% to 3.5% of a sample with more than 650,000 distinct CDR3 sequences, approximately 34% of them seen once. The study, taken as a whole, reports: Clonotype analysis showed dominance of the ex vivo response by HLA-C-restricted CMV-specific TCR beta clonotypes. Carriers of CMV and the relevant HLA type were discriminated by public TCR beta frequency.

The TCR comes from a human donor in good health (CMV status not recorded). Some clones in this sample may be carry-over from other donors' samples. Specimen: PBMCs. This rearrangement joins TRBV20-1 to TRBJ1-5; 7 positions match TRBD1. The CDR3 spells CSAGIGGVGQPQHF. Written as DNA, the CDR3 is TGCAGTGCTGGTATAGGGGGCGTAGGACAGCCCCAGCATTTT.